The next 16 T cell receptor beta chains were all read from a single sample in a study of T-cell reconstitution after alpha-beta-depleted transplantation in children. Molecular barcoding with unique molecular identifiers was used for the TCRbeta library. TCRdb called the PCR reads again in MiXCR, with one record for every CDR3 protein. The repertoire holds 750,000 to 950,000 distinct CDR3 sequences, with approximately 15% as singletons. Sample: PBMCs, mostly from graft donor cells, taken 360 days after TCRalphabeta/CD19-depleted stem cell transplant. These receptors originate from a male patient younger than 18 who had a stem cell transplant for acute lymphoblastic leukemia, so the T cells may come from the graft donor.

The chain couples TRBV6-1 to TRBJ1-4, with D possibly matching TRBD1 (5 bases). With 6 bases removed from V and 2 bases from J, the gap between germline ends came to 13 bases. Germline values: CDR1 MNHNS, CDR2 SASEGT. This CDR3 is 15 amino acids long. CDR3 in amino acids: CASSRRGGTNEKLFF. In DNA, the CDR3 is TGTGCCAGCAGCAGACGGGGGGGGACTAATGAAAAACTGTTTTTT.

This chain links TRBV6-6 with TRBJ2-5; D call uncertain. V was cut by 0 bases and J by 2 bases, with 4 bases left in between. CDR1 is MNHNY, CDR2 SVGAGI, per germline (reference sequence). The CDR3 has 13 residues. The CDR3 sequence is CASSYSAQETQYF. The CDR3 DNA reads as TGTGCCAGCAGTTACTCTGCGCAAGAGACCCAGTACTTC.

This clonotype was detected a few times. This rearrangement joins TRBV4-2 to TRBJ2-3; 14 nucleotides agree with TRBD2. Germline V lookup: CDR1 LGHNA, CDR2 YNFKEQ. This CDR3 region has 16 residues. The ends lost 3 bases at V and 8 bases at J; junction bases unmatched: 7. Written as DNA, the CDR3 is TGTGCCAGCAGCCACAGACTAGCGGGAGGGCGGGGTACGCAGTATTTT. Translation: CASSHRLAGGRGTQYF.

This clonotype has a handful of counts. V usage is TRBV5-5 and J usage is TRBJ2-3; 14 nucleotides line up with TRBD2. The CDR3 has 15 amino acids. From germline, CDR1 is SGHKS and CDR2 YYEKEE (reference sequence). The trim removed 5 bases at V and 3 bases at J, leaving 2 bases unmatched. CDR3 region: CASRRLAGGTDTQYF. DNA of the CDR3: TGTGCCAGCAGGAGACTAGCGGGAGGGACAGATACGCAGTATTTT.

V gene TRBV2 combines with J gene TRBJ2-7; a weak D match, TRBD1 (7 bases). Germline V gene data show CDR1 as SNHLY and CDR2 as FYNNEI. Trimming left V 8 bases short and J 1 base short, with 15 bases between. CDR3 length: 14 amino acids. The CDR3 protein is CASQKAGQSYEQYF. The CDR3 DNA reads TGTGCCAGCCAAAAGGCGGGACAGTCCTACGAGCAGTACTTC.

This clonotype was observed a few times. Here the CDR3 DNA reads TGTGCCAGCAGCGTAGCTGGCCTTGGCTACGAGCAGTACTTC. It yields the protein CASSVAGLGYEQYF. This sequence joins TRBV9 and TRBJ2-7; D gene uncertain. The germline V gene has CDR1 SGDLS and CDR2 YYNGEE. There are 14 residues in the CDR3. V gave up 0 bases and J gave up 3 bases, with 10 bases separating them.

This CDR3 is CASTSKGEGSNQPQHF. For the CDR3, the DNA is TGCGCCAGCACATCGAAGGGGGAAGGAAGCAATCAGCCCCAGCATTTT. The rearrangement joins TRBV5-1 to TRBJ1-5; TRBD1 is a possible D gene (6 bases). CDR3 size: 16 residues. Germline-derived CDR1 and CDR2 are SGHRS and YFSETQ. Between the trimmed V and J ends, which lost 6 bases and 1 base, there was a span of 17 bases.

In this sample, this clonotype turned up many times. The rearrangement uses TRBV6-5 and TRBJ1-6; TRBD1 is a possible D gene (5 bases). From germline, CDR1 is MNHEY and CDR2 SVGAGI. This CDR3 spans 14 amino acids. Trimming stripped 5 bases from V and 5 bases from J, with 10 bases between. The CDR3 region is CASSATAHNSPLHF. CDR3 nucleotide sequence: TGTGCCAGCAGTGCGACAGCCCATAATTCACCCCTCCACTTT.

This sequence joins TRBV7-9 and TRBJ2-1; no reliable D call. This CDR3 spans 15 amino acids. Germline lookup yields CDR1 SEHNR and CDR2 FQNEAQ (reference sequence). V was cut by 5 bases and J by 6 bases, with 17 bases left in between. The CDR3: CASSLRRNEANEQFF. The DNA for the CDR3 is TGTGCCAGCAGCCTAAGAAGAAATGAGGCCAATGAGCAGTTCTTC.

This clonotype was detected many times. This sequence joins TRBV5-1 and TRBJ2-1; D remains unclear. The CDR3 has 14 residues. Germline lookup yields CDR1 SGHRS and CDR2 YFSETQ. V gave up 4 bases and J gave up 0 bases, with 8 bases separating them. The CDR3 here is CASSRHSSYNEQFF. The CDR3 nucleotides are TGCGCCAGCAGCAGACATAGCTCCTACAATGAGCAGTTCTTC.

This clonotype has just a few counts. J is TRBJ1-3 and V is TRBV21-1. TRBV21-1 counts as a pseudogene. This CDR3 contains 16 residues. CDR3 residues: CASSGEDGTSGNTIYF. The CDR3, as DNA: TGTGCCAGCAGCGGGGAGGATGGGACCTCTGGAAACACCATATATTTT.

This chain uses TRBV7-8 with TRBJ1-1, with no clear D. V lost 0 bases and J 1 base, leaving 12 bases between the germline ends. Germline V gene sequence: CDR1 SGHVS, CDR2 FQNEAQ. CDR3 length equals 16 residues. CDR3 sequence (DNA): TGTGCCAGCAGCTTAGCCATTAGCACCCGGAACACTGAAGCTTTCTTT. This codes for CASSLAISTRNTEAFF. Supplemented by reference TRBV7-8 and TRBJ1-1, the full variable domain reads GAGVSQSPRYKVAKRGQDVALRCDPISGHVSLFWYQQALGQGPEFLTYFQNEAQLDKSGLPSDRFFAERPEGSVSTLKIQRTQQEDSAVYLCASSLAISTRNTEAFFGQGTRLTVV.

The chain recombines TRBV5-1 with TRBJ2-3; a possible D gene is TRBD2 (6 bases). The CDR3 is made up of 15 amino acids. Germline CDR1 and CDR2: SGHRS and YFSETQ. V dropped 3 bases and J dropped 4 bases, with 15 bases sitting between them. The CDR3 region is CASSSSTSKSDTQYF. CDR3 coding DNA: TGCGCCAGCAGCTCGAGTACTAGCAAGTCAGATACGCAGTATTTT.

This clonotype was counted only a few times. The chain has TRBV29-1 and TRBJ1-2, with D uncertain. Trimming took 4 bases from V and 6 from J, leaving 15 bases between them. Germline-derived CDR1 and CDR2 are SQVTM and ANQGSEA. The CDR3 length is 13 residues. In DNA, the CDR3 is TGCAGCGTTGCTTCGGGGAATAGGAATGGCTACACCTTC. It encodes CSVASGNRNGYTF. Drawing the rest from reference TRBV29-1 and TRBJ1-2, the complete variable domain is SAVISQKPSRDICQRGTSLTIQCQVDSQVTMMFWYRQQPGQSLTLIATANQGSEATYESGFVIDKFPISRPNLTFSTLTVSNMSPEDSSIYLCSVASGNRNGYTFGSGTRLTVV.

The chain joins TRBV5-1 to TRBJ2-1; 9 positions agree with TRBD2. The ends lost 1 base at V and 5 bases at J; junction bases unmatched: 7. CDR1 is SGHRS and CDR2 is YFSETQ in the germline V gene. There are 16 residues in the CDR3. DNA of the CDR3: TGCGCCAGCAGCTTGCCCCGACTAGCGGATAACAATGAGCAGTTCTTC. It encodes CASSLPRLADNNEQFF.

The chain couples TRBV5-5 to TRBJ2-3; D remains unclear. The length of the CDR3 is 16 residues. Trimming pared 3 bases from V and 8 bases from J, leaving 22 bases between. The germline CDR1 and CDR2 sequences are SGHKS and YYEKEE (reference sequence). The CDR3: CASSSGPAGVEITQYF. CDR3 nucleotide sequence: TGTGCCAGCAGCTCTGGCCCAGCTGGTGTTGAGATTACGCAGTATTTT.